This TCR beta chain stems from a study of OX40 agonist ivuxolimab in advanced cancers. Study conclusions and caveats: More expanded clones were seen, on average, in CD8+ T cells than in CD4+.

This table comes from immunoSEQ multiplex PCR, and its TCRdb copy is limited to in-frame clones, with some not included. The table lists about 40,000 clones, approximately 80% of them singletons. Germline loops: CDR1 SGHAT, CDR2 FQNNGV. Trimming removed 5 bases at V and 8 bases at J, with 18 bases between. There are 15 residues in the CDR3. A note on this clone: Its antigen is as yet unknown.

The sample was CD4+ or CD8+ T cells sorted from blood, taken in a trial of the OX40 agonist ivuxolimab. The chain joins TRBV11-2 to TRBJ1-4; tentatively, D is TRBD1 (6 bases). The TCR sequence derives from an adult with an advanced solid tumor such as melanoma, head and neck, liver or kidney cancer. CDR3 sequence reads: CASSPQTGLGEKLFF. The CDR3 DNA reads TGTGCCAGCAGCCCCCAAACAGGGTTAGGCGAAAAACTGTTTTTT.